The next 24 T cell receptor beta chains were all read from a single sample in a study of cytomegalovirus exposure and HLA in healthy donors (dated by TCRdb to about 2017). Libraries came from the immunoSEQ multiplex PCR assay. A mixture of 60 forward primers for TCR Vbeta segments and 13 reverse primers for TCR Jbeta segments was used in the multiplex PCR. Here the immuneACCESS table is served through TCRdb, limited to in-frame sequences with V and J called. Missing clones are a known gap in these copies; in checked studies unresolved V genes cover under half, and the rest lacks a known reason. Here the sample has about 150,000 clones; approximately 80% occur a single time. The ten largest clones add up to 9.5% to 15% of the sample. The sequenced sample consisted of PBMCs. These receptors all come from a man aged 25-45 years in good health and CMV-seropositive.

The genes are TRBV4-2 and TRBJ1-4; D might be TRBD1 (5 bases). Trimming removed 2 bases from V and 5 bases from J, with 15 bases in between. From germline, CDR1 is LGHNA and CDR2 YNFKEQ. The CDR3 contains 16 residues. The CDR3 sequence: CASSQPGAVANEKLFF. The CDR3 nucleotides are TGTGCCAGCAGCCAACCTGGGGCAGTCGCAAATGAAAAACTGTTTTTT.

The chain employs TRBV28 and TRBJ2-1; 13 nucleotides align to TRBD2. The ends lost 3 bases at V and 10 bases at J; junction bases unmatched: 9. Looked up from germline, CDR1 is MDHEN and CDR2 is SYDVKM. CDR3 length equals 16 residues. CDR3 region: CASSFSRTSGRFEQFF. The CDR3 coding sequence is TGTGCCAGCAGTTTTTCCCGGACTAGCGGGAGATTCGAGCAGTTCTTC.

This chain connects TRBV7-9 to TRBJ1-1, with D unclear. The length of the CDR3 is 18 residues. V was clipped by 1 base and J by 1 base, with 19 bases between them. Germline V gives CDR1 SEHNR, CDR2 FQNEAQ (reference sequence). In nucleotides, the CDR3 is TGTGCCAGCAGCTTAGTTGTGGACTCCCTGGGATGGAACACTGAAGCTTTCTTT. Translating it yields CASSLVVDSLGWNTEAFF.

This chain connects TRBV28 to TRBJ2-2; 7 nucleotides align to TRBD1. CDR3 length: 15 residues. Germline-derived CDR1 and CDR2 are MDHEN and SYDVKM. The V and J ends lost 3 bases and 7 bases, in that order; junction bases with no gene match: 8. The CDR3 sequence: CASSFDQGVGGELFF. The CDR3, as DNA: TGTGCCAGCAGTTTCGACCAGGGGGTGGGCGGGGAGCTGTTTTTT.

The rearrangement links TRBV5-1 to TRBJ1-1, with 11 nucleotides matching TRBD1. V was clipped by 1 base and J by 7 bases; unmatched bases: 6. The CDR3 runs to 15 residues. CDR1 and CDR2 from the germline V gene are SGHRS and YFSETQ. CDR3 sequence (DNA): TGCGCCAGCAGCTTGTCAGGACAGGGGGCTAGTGAAGCTTTCTTT. Its translation: CASSLSGQGASEAFF.

The count of this clone is one. The chain has TRBV27 and TRBJ2-7, with D perhaps matching TRBD1 (6 bases). This CDR3 comprises 15 residues. Germline CDR1 and CDR2: MNHEY and SMNVEV (reference sequence). V lost 3 bases, J lost 4 bases, and 16 bases lay in between. The CDR3 protein is CASSLKQGVAYEQYF. CDR3 in DNA: TGTGCCAGCAGTTTGAAACAGGGTGTAGCGTACGAGCAGTACTTC.

This clone was recorded only once. Different DNA sequences within this sample yield the same CDR3. The chain employs TRBV5-6 and TRBJ2-2, with a possible D match to TRBD2 (5 bases). The CDR3 loop spans 16 amino acids. V was trimmed by 4 bases and J by 1 base, leaving 14 bases between them. The V gene's germline CDR1 is SGHDT and CDR2 YYEEEE. This CDR3 reads CASSDPTGMNTGELFF. CDR3 nucleotides: TGTGCCAGCAGCGACCCGACGGGAATGAACACCGGGGAGCTGTTTTTT.

This clone was detected only a few times. The J gene is TRBJ2-5, the V gene TRBV27; 8 bases are a match to TRBD2. The V and J ends lost 5 bases and 11 bases, in that order; junction bases with no gene match: 22. The length of the CDR3 is 17 residues. Germline V gene lookup returns CDR1 MNHEY and CDR2 SMNVEV (reference sequence). CDR3 region: CASSPPSSGSELREQYF. CDR3 in DNA: TGTGCCAGCAGTCCCCCCTCGAGCGGGAGCGAGTTAAGGGAGCAGTACTTC.

V is TRBV11-2 and J is TRBJ2-2; the D gene is possibly TRBD1 (5 bases). Germline V gene sequence: CDR1 SGHAT, CDR2 FQNNGV. The V end lost 5 bases, the J end lost 4 bases, and 11 bases lay between the germline ends. This CDR3 comprises 14 residues. CDR3 loop: CASSGRGATGELFF. The CDR3, as DNA: TGTGCCAGCAGCGGACGTGGGGCCACCGGGGAGCTGTTTTTT. The full variable domain, its missing parts supplied by reference TRBV11-2 and TRBJ2-2, is EAGVAQSPRYKIIEKRQSVAFWCNPISGHATLYWYQQILGQGPKLLIQFQNNGVVDDSQLPKDRFSAERLKGVDSTLKIQPAKLEDSAVYLCASSGRGATGELFFGEGSRLTVL.

The chain uses TRBV15 and TRBJ2-7; 11 bases align to TRBD1. Per the germline V gene, CDR1 is LNHNV and CDR2 is YYDKDF (reference sequence). The CDR3 contains 13 residues. V dropped 8 bases and J dropped 5; count of bases not matched to a gene: 5. CDR3 DNA: TGTGCCACCGGACAGGGGGCGCCCCACGAGCAGTACTTC. This sequence encodes CATGQGAPHEQYF.

This clone was counted only a few times. The chain recombines TRBV6-5 with TRBJ2-1, with 9 bases aligning to TRBD2. The germline gives CDR1 MNHEY, CDR2 SVGAGI. This CDR3 spans 16 amino acids. Germline trimming cut 3 bases from V and 10 bases from J; bases unmatched to any gene: 13. CDR3 nucleotide sequence: TGTGCCAGCAGTTATGGTGCGGCGGGAGGGCCAAAGGAGCAGTTCTTC. Translated, it gives CASSYGAAGGPKEQFF.

V is TRBV5-4 and J is TRBJ2-1, with 9 bases that match TRBD1. The CDR3 is made up of 16 amino acids. Per germline, CDR1 SGHNT and CDR2 YYREEE (reference sequence). After removal of 4 bases from V and 4 bases from J, the junction contained 9 bases not matched to a gene. CDR3 coding DNA: TGTGCCAGCAGCCCTGGGACAGGGCTACTATACAATGAGCAGTTCTTC. Its translation: CASSPGTGLLYNEQFF.

The chain is built from TRBV5-1 and TRBJ2-3; 9 bases are a match to TRBD2. In germline, CDR1 is SGHRS, CDR2 YFSETQ. With 3 bases clipped from V and 5 bases from J, the junction kept 7 bases outside the gene matches. The CDR3 loop spans 15 amino acids. The CDR3 nucleotides read TGCGCCAGCAGCTCCCAGGCTAGCGGGAAAGATACGCAGTATTTT. Translating it yields CASSSQASGKDTQYF. Full variable domain (remainder filled in from reference TRBV5-1 and TRBJ2-3): KAGVTQTPRYLIKTRGQQVTLSCSPISGHRSVSWYQQTPGQGLQFLFEYFSETQRNKGNFPGRFSGRQFSNSRSEMNVSTLELGDSALYLCASSSQASGKDTQYFGPGTRLTVL.

The chain joins TRBV6-5 to TRBJ2-5; the match to TRBD1 covers 8 bases. The CDR3 loop spans 15 amino acids. The J segment lost 5 bases and the V segment lost 2 bases, leaving 7 bases of the junction unmatched. Germline V lookup: CDR1 MNHEY, CDR2 SVGAGI. CDR3 residues: CASSYDGTGGETQYF. The DNA of the CDR3 is TGTGCCAGCAGTTACGATGGGACAGGCGGGGAGACCCAGTACTTC.

The chain couples TRBV28 to TRBJ1-5; D remains ambiguous. This CDR3 contains 11 residues. Between the trimmed V and J ends, which lost 3 bases and 6 bases, there was a span of 3 bases. Germline-derived CDR1 and CDR2 are MDHEN and SYDVKM. The CDR3 DNA sequence: TGTGCCAGCAGTTTCGGTCAGCCCCAGCATTTT. Amino acid sequence: CASSFGQPQHF.

The rearrangement uses TRBV14 and TRBJ2-5; 8 bases line up with TRBD2. Trimming removed 1 base from V and 5 bases from J; junction bases left unmatched: 9. The CDR3 is 16 residues long. Germline CDR1 and CDR2: SGHDN and FVKESK. The CDR3 DNA reads as TGTGCCAGCAGCCAAGGGACCGGGAGGGCCCCGGAGACCCAGTACTTC. It is translated as CASSQGTGRAPETQYF.

This chain connects TRBV5-6 to TRBJ2-7; D gene ambiguous. CDR3 length: 13 amino acids. V lost 1 base to trimming and J lost 4 bases, with 9 bases between them. Germline-derived CDR1 and CDR2 are SGHDT and YYEEEE. CDR3 bases: TGTGCCAGCAGCTTGCTAGAACCGTACGAGCAGTACTTC. It encodes CASSLLEPYEQYF.

The V call is TRBV4-1, the J call TRBJ2-7, with TRBD1 identical over 7 bases. This CDR3 spans 22 amino acids. The V gene end was trimmed by 2 bases and the J gene end by 0 bases; junction bases not matched to a gene: 25. CDR1 MGHRA and CDR2 YSYEKL come from the germline V gene. Here the CDR3 reads CASSQFPSWDSNPDLNSYEQYF. The CDR3 nucleotides are TGCGCCAGCAGCCAATTCCCCTCTTGGGACAGCAACCCAGACCTAAACTCCTACGAGCAGTACTTC.

V is TRBV7-9 and J is TRBJ1-1; D is perhaps TRBD1 (6 bases). Trimming cost V 2 bases and J 3 bases, with 7 bases left between them. The CDR3 sequence is 13 residues long. The germline V gene has CDR1 SEHNR and CDR2 FQNEAQ (reference sequence). CDR3 in amino acids: CASSLRQDTEAFF. CDR3 DNA: TGTGCCAGCAGCTTAAGACAGGACACTGAAGCTTTCTTT.

V usage is TRBV10-3 and J usage is TRBJ2-7; TRBD1 might be the D (6 bases). Trimming stripped 6 bases from V and 3 bases from J, with 15 bases between. The germline CDR1 and CDR2 sequences are ENHRY and SYGVKD. This CDR3 is 14 amino acids long. CDR3 in DNA: TGTGCCATCAGCCCCGGGACACCTTTCTACGAGCAGTACTTC. It is translated as CAISPGTPFYEQYF.

The chain couples TRBV29-1 to TRBJ2-1, with D possibly TRBD1 on 6 matching bases. Germline V gene data show CDR1 as SQVTM and CDR2 as ANQGSEA. The CDR3 extends over 13 amino acids. V shed 2 bases and J shed 9 bases, with 14 bases lying between them. CDR3 nucleotide sequence: TGCAGCGTTGAATTCAGGGGTAGGGGTGAGCAGTTCTTC. Translated, it gives CSVEFRGRGEQFF.

The chain uses TRBV10-3 and TRBJ1-3; D ambiguous. Germline lookup yields CDR1 ENHRY and CDR2 SYGVKD. CDR3 length: 12 amino acids. The V end was cut by 6 bases, the J end by 3 bases, with 6 bases between. CDR3 in DNA: TGTGCCATCAGCCTAAGTGGAAACACCATATATTTT. Translated: CAISLSGNTIYF.

This chain uses TRBV28 with TRBJ2-2; 12 bases fit TRBD1. V shed 1 base and J 6 bases; nucleotides not matched to a gene: 6. Per the germline V gene, CDR1 is MDHEN and CDR2 is SYDVKM. The CDR3 loop spans 17 amino acids. DNA of the CDR3: TGTGCCAGCAGTTTATCTAGAGGGACAGGGGGCCCCGGGGAGCTGTTTTTT. This sequence encodes CASSLSRGTGGPGELFF. Supplemented by reference TRBV28 and TRBJ2-2, the full variable domain reads DVKVTQSSRYLVKRTGEKVFLECVQDMDHENMFWYRQDPGLGLRLIYFSYDVKMKEKGDIPEGYSVSREKKERFSLILESASTNQTSMYLCASSLSRGTGGPGELFFGEGSRLTVL.

The V and J genes are TRBV5-4 and TRBJ2-7; 13 bases line up with TRBD2. V lost 4 bases to trimming and J lost 2 bases; unmatched junction nucleotides: 3. Germline V gene lookup returns CDR1 SGHNT and CDR2 YYREEE (reference sequence). The CDR3 runs to 15 residues. The CDR3 spells CASSPGLAGAYEQYF. The CDR3 DNA is TGTGCCAGCAGCCCCGGACTAGCGGGAGCCTACGAGCAGTACTTC.